This T cell receptor beta chain was found in a study of beta chain features in type 1 diabetes (dated by TCRdb to 2017 to 2018). For the wider study: Mean age, gender distribution, total cell number and subset yield did not differ between patients and healthy donors. A total of 85 million to 140 million sorted cells were examined across all samples, and a strong correlation was observed between cell number per subset and RNA yield. The study compared the TCRB repertoires of sorted circulating CD4+ T cell subsets in recently diagnosed type 1 diabetes patients with those in matched healthy donors. Naive and central memory subsets were obtained from all 30 or so donors, but regulatory and stem cell-like memory subsets were isolated from only 8 patients and roughly eight healthy donors. Paper-wide results and their limitations: Type 1 diabetes patients showed a moderate but significant shortening of TCRB CDR3 length in all four CD4+ subsets. Because cDNA rather than genomic DNA was sequenced, highly expressing activated cells could have been over-represented, although no difference in activation and CD3 levels was found between groups. The naive, central memory and regulatory TCRB repertoires appeared to resemble one another more closely among patients than among healthy donors. Because small numbers of individuals were included in the HLA sub-analyses, any influence of HLA type on TCRB rearrangement was left unresolved. Shorter templates might be favored by PCR, yet because patient and control samples were amplified and corrected together, any such skew would affect both groups equally. At VDJ recombination sites, type 1 diabetes patients had fewer insertions and more deleted nucleotides, which implies abnormalities in thymic rearrangement.

A single peripheral blood draw of approximately 120 mL on average was collected from each donor into heparinised tubes. Naive, central memory, regulatory and stem cell-like memory CD4+ T cells were sorted on a BD FACSAria II using a panel including CD45RO, CCR7, CD25, CD127, CD95 and CD27. Every sorted population had a purity above 95%. Right away, PBMCs were isolated by Lymphoprep density gradient centrifugation and were stained directly, with no culture step. Samples were stained and sorted in pairs, with one healthy donor and one patient per experiment, so that batch effects were minimized. All of the isolated RNA was reverse transcribed with the High Capacity cDNA Reverse Transcription Kit, so expressed TCRB transcripts were sequenced. Deep immunoSEQ sequencing was applied to naive, central memory and regulatory T cell samples, giving an average of about 3.8 million total reads per sample. Sorted cells were lysed in RLT buffer, and RNA was extracted using DNase-treated RNeasy Micro or Mini kits according to cell number. To prevent cross-contamination, each cell subset was processed individually, whereas patient and healthy donor samples were processed jointly. The immunoSEQ multiplex PCR was used to amplify TCRB sequences from cDNA, generating 87-bp fragments that spanned the CDR3 region. Sequencing of the amplicons was performed on the Illumina HiSeq platform. In the original analysis: PCR bias was computationally corrected using synthetic template baselines, reads within Hamming distance 2 were collapsed, and singletons that could not be merged were discarded. Reads were aligned against IMGT to assign V, D and J genes, CDR3 length and insertions or deletions at six rearrangement sites. Within each subset, clonotype counts were normalized to the number of sorted cells before true diversity and Gini coefficients were calculated with the tcR R package. Repertoire sharing was quantified using the overlap coefficient calculated on TCRB nucleotide sequences. Out-of-frame TCRB sequences from naive cells were analyzed as a proxy for the pre-selection repertoire. What TCRdb holds here is the immuneACCESS table cut down to in-frame rearrangements. Part of the clones is not present; checked against another copy, under half of the missing clones reflect an unresolved V gene, and the others are unexplained. V, J and clone size reflect that table, while D and trimming were determined from the DNA. The sample data list 900,000 or so clones, and 15% to 20% of these were observed just once. Of the sample, 0.02% to 0.025% falls within the top ten clones.

This clone was counted only a few times. Its target antigen remains unknown. No base-level quality is on record; no much larger clone is a single base apart. This receptor was taken from a young woman in good health. What was sequenced was naive CD4+ T cells from blood. According to the study, the label for this sample's cell subset or site signals: true naive CD4+ T cells.

CDR3 sequence: CASSLYRNRNTEAFF. The nucleotide sequence is given as TGTGCCAGCAGCTTATACAGAAACCGTAACACTGAAGCTTTCTTT. The V gene is TRBV7-9 and the J gene is TRBJ1-1; no D gene can be assigned with confidence. Sequences SEHNR (CDR1) and FQNEAQ (CDR2) are obtained from the germline V gene (reference sequence). Between the V and J ends, shortened by 2 bases and 2 bases respectively, the junction contains 12 bases. The CDR3 has 15 amino acids, counting the end cysteine and phenylalanine. Only CDR3 DNA remains: 45 bases, in frame from the first base.